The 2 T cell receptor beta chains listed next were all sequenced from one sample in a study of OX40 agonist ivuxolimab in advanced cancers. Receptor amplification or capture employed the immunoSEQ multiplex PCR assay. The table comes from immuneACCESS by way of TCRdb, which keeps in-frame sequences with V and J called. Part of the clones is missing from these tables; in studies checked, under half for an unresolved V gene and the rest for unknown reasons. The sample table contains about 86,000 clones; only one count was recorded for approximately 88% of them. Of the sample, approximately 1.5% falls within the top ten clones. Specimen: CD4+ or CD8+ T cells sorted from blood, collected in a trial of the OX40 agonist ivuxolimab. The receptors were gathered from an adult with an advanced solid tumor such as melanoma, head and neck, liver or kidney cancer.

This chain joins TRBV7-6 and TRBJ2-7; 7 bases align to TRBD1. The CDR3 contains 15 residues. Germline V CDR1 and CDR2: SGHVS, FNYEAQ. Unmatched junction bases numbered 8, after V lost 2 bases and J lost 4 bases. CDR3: CASSLSGDRLYEQYF. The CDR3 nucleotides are TGTGCCAGCAGCTTAAGTGGGGACAGATTGTACGAGCAGTACTTC.

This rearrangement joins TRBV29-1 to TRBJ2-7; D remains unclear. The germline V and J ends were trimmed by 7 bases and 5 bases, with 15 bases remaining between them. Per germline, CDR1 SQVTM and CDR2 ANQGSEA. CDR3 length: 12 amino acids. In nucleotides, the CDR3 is TGCAGCGGGTCAGTTCCCGGCGACGAGCAGTACTTC. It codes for CSGSVPGDEQYF.